Following are 25 T cell receptor beta chains from one sample sequenced in a study of blood T cell repertoires in COVID-19. Only in-frame clones appear in the TCRdb table, and some are missing; sequencing was by immunoSEQ multiplex PCR. The table lists about 100,000 clones, 79% of them singletons. The sample was peripheral blood. The origin of the receptors is a woman of 80 years or more with active or convalescent COVID-19.

The genes are TRBV2 and TRBJ1-3, with 9 bases aligning to TRBD1. This CDR3 contains 18 residues. Germline V CDR1 and CDR2: SNHLY, FYNNEI. Trimming cost V 7 bases and J 0 bases; bases outside gene matches: 13. CDR3 protein: CASKGQGQLLTSGNTIYF. The CDR3 DNA reads as TGTGCCAGCAAGGGACAGGGCCAATTATTAACCTCTGGAAACACCATATATTTT.

The chain employs TRBV29-1 and TRBJ1-1, with TRBD1 as a possible D gene (6 bases). Germline loops: CDR1 SQVTM, CDR2 ANQGSEA. This CDR3 is 13 amino acids long. Trimming took off 7 bases at V and 1 base at J, with 13 bases between the two ends. For the CDR3, the DNA is TGCAGCGGTACGGACAGCCCGAACACTGAAGCTTTCTTT. The encoded protein is CSGTDSPNTEAFF.

This rearrangement joins TRBV5-1 to TRBJ2-7; 11 nucleotides align to TRBD1. CDR1 SGHRS and CDR2 YFSETQ come from the germline V gene. The V and J ends lost 5 bases and 3 bases, in that order; junction bases with no gene match: 4. The CDR3 spans 14 residues. The CDR3 nucleotides are TGCGCCAGCAGAGGACAGGGGGCTTACTACGAGCAGTACTTC. Residues: CASRGQGAYYEQYF.

This clone was seen repeatedly, ten times or more. The chain combines TRBV4-1 with TRBJ1-2, with 8 nucleotides matching TRBD1. The CDR3 spans 18 residues. Germline V gene lookup returns CDR1 MGHRA and CDR2 YSYEKL. After removal of 1 base from V and 3 bases from J, the junction contained 13 bases not matched to a gene. The CDR3: CASSQVSETGASYYGYTF. The CDR3 DNA reads TGCGCCAGCAGCCAAGTATCGGAGACAGGGGCTTCATACTATGGCTACACCTTC.

This sequence joins TRBV5-1 and TRBJ2-1; the match to TRBD2 covers 8 bases. The V and J ends lost 4 bases and 6 bases, in that order; junction bases with no gene match: 12. The CDR3 sequence is 16 residues long. Germline V CDR1 and CDR2: SGHRS, YFSETQ. Written as DNA, the CDR3 is TGCGCCAGCAGCCGAGGAGGGGTAGCGGGATTCAATGAGCAGTTCTTC. It yields the protein CASSRGGVAGFNEQFF.

The gene calls are TRBV13 and TRBJ1-1; D may be TRBD1 (6 bases). There are 16 residues in the CDR3. Germline CDR1 PRHDT, CDR2 FYEKMQ (reference sequence). The V and J ends lost 5 bases and 0 bases respectively, with 16 bases between them. CDR3 amino acids: CASSRLSTGMNTEAFF. CDR3 bases: TGTGCCAGCAGCCGCCTGAGTACAGGGATGAACACTGAAGCTTTCTTT.

In regard to this clone: The junction does not match germline at one end; this may be a read error. The CDR3 reads CALDNQQFF. CDR3 DNA sequence: TGTGCCTTGGACAATCAGCAGTTCTTC. The rearrangement joins TRBV30 to TRBJ2-1, with a weak D call TRBD1 (5 bases). The CDR3 is made up of 9 amino acids. Germline CDR1 reads GTSNPN; CDR2 reads SVGIG (reference sequence).

This chain links TRBV2 with TRBJ2-2, with D possibly TRBD1 on 5 matching bases. Trimming removed 4 bases from V and 1 base from J, with 7 bases in between. The CDR3 loop spans 14 amino acids. The V gene's germline CDR1 is SNHLY and CDR2 FYNNEI. This CDR3 reads CASSATGNTGELFF. In DNA form, the CDR3 reads TGTGCCAGCAGTGCCACAGGGAACACCGGGGAGCTGTTTTTT.

The table lists this clone with a few counts. V gene TRBV23-1 combines with J gene TRBJ2-2, with a tentative D call TRBD2 (5 bases). TRBV23-1 is labeled an ORF, and its function is uncertain. V lost 8 bases and J lost 10, with 14 bases in between. This CDR3 contains 12 residues. CDR3 sequence: CASSPGKPELFF. Here the CDR3 DNA reads TGCGCCAGCTCTCCCGGGAAACCGGAGCTGTTTTTT.

The V call is TRBV14, the J call TRBJ2-3; 7 bases map to TRBD2. The CDR3 loop spans 16 amino acids. V shed 1 base, J shed 0 bases, and the junction held 4 bases outside the gene matches. Germline V gene sequence: CDR1 SGHDN, CDR2 FVKESK. As DNA, the CDR3 is TGTGCCAGCAGCCAAGGGCTAGCGGTGAGCACAGATACGCAGTATTTT. Translated: CASSQGLAVSTDTQYF.

DNA of the CDR3: TGTGCCAGCAGCTCGACCGCCAGGGGGCGGTCCCTCCACTTT. Amino acids: CASSSTARGRSLHF. The chain links TRBV7-2 to TRBJ1-6; 8 bases are a match to TRBD1. CDR1 and CDR2 (germline): SGHTA, FQGNSA. V shed 4 bases, J shed 14 bases, and the junction held 10 bases outside the gene matches. The CDR3 is made up of 14 amino acids.

J is TRBJ2-3 and V is TRBV19; the match to TRBD2 covers 10 bases. The V and J ends lost 5 bases and 3 bases, in that order; junction bases with no gene match: 5. This CDR3 region has 15 residues. Germline V gives CDR1 LNHDA, CDR2 SQIVND (reference sequence). This chain's CDR3 is CASSLGAGGTDTQYF. The DNA for the CDR3 is TGTGCCAGTAGTTTGGGAGCGGGAGGGACAGATACGCAGTATTTT.

On this clone itself: A read error may account for a junction end that differs from germline. The chain is built from TRBV19 and TRBJ2-3; possible D gene TRBD2, 6 bases. The CDR3 length is 12 residues. CDR1 is LNHDA, CDR2 SQIVND, per germline (reference sequence). This chain's CDR3 is CSVVQGGDTQYF. Written as DNA, the CDR3 is TGCTCAGTAGTCCAGGGAGGAGATACGCAGTATTTT.

V usage is TRBV28 and J usage is TRBJ1-2, with no clear D. Germline values: CDR1 MDHEN, CDR2 SYDVKM. The V end was cut by 4 bases, the J end by 8 bases, with 17 bases between. CDR3 size: 14 residues. Here the CDR3 DNA reads TGTGCCAGCAGTTCGAAAGGCTCCTTCGGGGGCTACACCTTC. It translates to CASSSKGSFGGYTF.

The rearrangement links TRBV9 to TRBJ2-1; a possible D gene is TRBD2 (6 bases). Germline V CDR1 and CDR2: SGDLS, YYNGEE. The germline V and J ends were trimmed by 3 bases and 8 bases, with 21 bases remaining between them. The CDR3 length is 16 residues. CDR3 bases: TGTGCCAGCAGCGCCTATGGCGGGAAACTCGCCCATGAGCAGTTCTTC. Translated: CASSAYGGKLAHEQFF.

This chain's CDR3 is CASSYQDSYVENTGELFF. The DNA of the CDR3 is TGTGCCAGCAGTTATCAGGACAGTTATGTGGAAAACACCGGGGAGCTGTTTTTT. The chain is built from TRBV7-3 and TRBJ2-2; the D gene is possibly TRBD1 (6 bases). Germline CDR1 reads SGHTA; CDR2 reads FQGTGA. Trimming left V 6 bases short and J 2 bases short, with 22 bases between. The CDR3 extends over 18 amino acids.

Only a few counts were recorded for this clone. The J gene is TRBJ1-4, the V gene TRBV28; 8 positions agree with TRBD1. The V gene's germline CDR1 is MDHEN and CDR2 SYDVKM. The V segment lost 5 bases and the J segment 3 bases; nucleotides outside the gene matches: 5. The CDR3 has 15 residues. The CDR3 spells CASSSRTGSNEKLFF. Here the CDR3 DNA reads TGTGCCAGCAGTAGCCGGACAGGGTCTAATGAAAAACTGTTTTTT.

The V call is TRBV7-3, the J call TRBJ2-5; D perhaps matches TRBD1 (5 bases). V was clipped by 4 bases and J by 6 bases, with 15 bases between them. This CDR3 is 14 amino acids long. Germline assignment: CDR1 SGHTA and CDR2 FQGTGA. The DNA for the CDR3 is TGTGCCAGCAGCTCCGTGGGGCAGTCAAAGACCCAGTACTTC. It codes for CASSSVGQSKTQYF.

The sample holds one count of this clone. This chain links TRBV7-6 with TRBJ2-5; 7 bases map to TRBD2. Trimming cost V 1 base and J 5 bases; bases outside gene matches: 4. Germline V gene data show CDR1 as SGHVS and CDR2 as FNYEAQ. The CDR3 is 14 residues long. CDR3: CASSLEAGGETQYF. The CDR3 DNA follows: TGTGCCAGCAGCTTAGAGGCCGGGGGGGAGACCCAGTACTTC.

This rearrangement joins TRBV27 to TRBJ2-3; 8 bases line up with TRBD1. This CDR3 has 14 residues. V lost 9 bases to trimming and J lost 3 bases; unmatched junction nucleotides: 8. Germline CDR1 is MNHEY and CDR2 is SMNVEV (reference sequence). This chain's CDR3 is CASRQGRRTDTQYF. DNA for the CDR3: TGTGCCAGTAGACAGGGGAGGAGAACAGATACGCAGTATTTT.

CDR3 sequence: CASRAQGLVGYTF. DNA for the CDR3: TGTGCCAGCAGGGCACAGGGGTTAGTTGGCTACACCTTC. The chain carries TRBV27 and TRBJ1-2, with 7 bases identical to TRBD1. Germline assignment: CDR1 MNHEY and CDR2 SMNVEV (reference sequence). Trimming removed 6 bases from V and 7 bases from J; junction bases left unmatched: 8. This CDR3 is built from 13 residues.

This chain links TRBV11-3 with TRBJ2-2; D is perhaps TRBD2 (5 bases). CDR3 length equals 14 residues. Germline CDR1 reads SGHNT; CDR2 reads YENEEA. Trimming removed 0 bases from V and 4 bases from J, with 6 bases in between. The CDR3 DNA reads as TGTGCCAGCAGCTTAGACACTAGCACCGGGGAGCTGTTTTTT. It encodes CASSLDTSTGELFF.

The chain joins TRBV4-1 to TRBJ2-6; possible D gene TRBD1, 5 bases. The V and J ends lost 4 bases and 1 base respectively, with 14 bases between them. The CDR3 length is 17 residues. Germline V lookup: CDR1 MGHRA, CDR2 YSYEKL. CDR3 sequence reads: CASSLRWGESGANVLTF. The CDR3 nucleotides read TGCGCCAGCAGCCTCCGCTGGGGCGAATCTGGGGCCAACGTCCTGACTTTC.

Comment on this clone: Germline and junction disagree at one end, which may indicate a read error. The J gene is TRBJ1-2, the V gene TRBV6-1; maybe TRBD1 (6 bases). The CDR3 spans 13 residues. The germline V gene encodes CDR1 MNHNS and CDR2 SASEGT. CDR3 in amino acids: CASREGSRGGYTF. CDR3 nucleotides: TGTGCCAGCAGGGAAGGTTCTAGGGGGGGCTACACCTTC.

V is TRBV27 and J is TRBJ2-1, with a weak D call TRBD1 (6 bases). Deletions cut 1 base from V and 0 bases from J, with 25 bases between. This CDR3 comprises 21 residues. The germline V gene has CDR1 MNHEY and CDR2 SMNVEV (reference sequence). The CDR3 protein is CASSLYSPTGSATLSYNEQFF. The CDR3, as DNA: TGTGCCAGCAGTTTATATTCCCCGACAGGTTCAGCTACCCTCTCCTACAATGAGCAGTTCTTC.